Listed below are T cell receptor beta chains from one sample, sequenced in a study of CD8+ T cells in alopecia areata. Repertoires were generated with immunoSEQ multiplex PCR, while TCRdb's copy carries only in-frame clones and drops some. The data show more than 110,000 clones, under 60% seen once. Material: CD4+ T cells sorted from blood, obtained at week 0. The origin of the receptors is a human donor with alopecia areata. Both conserved end residues are part of each CDR3. The order of the fields is V gene, D gene, J gene, clone size, CDR3 protein, CDR3 DNA. D genes are given only for firm matches. The size entry is marked missing in some rows and otherwise reads once, few, many or a size class.

V: TRBV9
D: .
J: TRBJ2-2
size: .
CDR3: CASSVIPQGNPGELFF
DNA: TGTGCCAGCAGCGTTATCCCACAGGGAAATCCCGGGGAGCTGTTTTTT

V: TRBV29-1
D: .
J: TRBJ2-5
size: .
CDR3: CSVERGAGETQYF
DNA: TGCAGCGTTGAGAGGGGGGCTGGAGAGACCCAGTACTTC

V: TRBV11-2
D: .
J: TRBJ2-7
size: .
CDR3: CASSLLGGSSYEQYF
DNA: TGTGCCAGCAGCTTATTAGGGGGAAGCTCCTACGAGCAGTACTTC

V: TRBV6-1
D: TRBD1
J: TRBJ1-1
size: few
CDR3: CASGRTGNNEAFF
DNA: TGTGCCAGCGGGCGGACAGGGAATAATGAAGCTTTCTTT

V: TRBV30
D: TRBD2
J: TRBJ2-2
size: .
CDR3: CAWSGLAGLTGELFF
DNA: TGTGCCTGGAGTGGACTAGCGGGCCTCACCGGGGAGCTGTTTTTT

V: TRBV30
D: .
J: TRBJ2-3
size: .
CDR3: CAWSAADTQYF
DNA: TGTGCCTGGAGTGCAGCAGATACGCAGTATTTT

V: TRBV30
D: TRBD1
J: TRBJ1-6
size: .
CDR3: CAWSSRTGSNSPLHF
DNA: TGTGCCTGGAGTTCCCGGACAGGGAGCAATTCACCCCTCCACTTT

V: TRBV18
D: .
J: TRBJ2-3
size: .
CDR3: CASSPRGTDTQYF
DNA: TGTGCCAGCTCACCACGAGGCACAGATACGCAGTATTTT

V: TRBV29-1
D: TRBD1
J: TRBJ1-2
size: .
CDR3: CSVLGQGRASGYTF
DNA: TGCAGCGTCCTGGGACAGGGACGAGCTAGTGGCTACACCTTC

V: TRBV30
D: .
J: TRBJ1-6
size: .
CDR3: CAWSASGTGNSPLHF
DNA: TGTGCCTGGAGCGCCTCCGGGACGGGTAATTCACCCCTCCACTTT

V: TRBV2
D: .
J: TRBJ2-7
size: .
CDR3: CASSGASYEQYF
DNA: TGTGCCAGCAGTGGGGCCTCCTACGAGCAGTACTTC